The subject of this entry is one T cell receptor beta chain. Which antigen it targets is not known. Base qualities are not recorded, but no much larger clone differs from it by a single base. This entry is derived from a study of technical replicates of blood from a handful of donors (dated by TCRdb to about 2017). The method was the immunoSEQ multiplex PCR assay. TCRdb stores this immuneACCESS table with in-frame sequences only. Part of the clones is absent; in the studies checked, under half of the shortfall reflects unresolved V genes, and no reason is known for the rest. The sample profile shows 84,000 or so clones; 93% of them were found once. The ten largest account for 0.24% of the sample. V lost 1 base and J lost 0 bases, and the count of bases not matched to a germline gene is 5. From its cysteine to its phenylalanine, the CDR3 spans 18 amino acids. CDR3 DNA is the only sequence kept; it has 54 bases, read in frame from the first base. The germline V gene yields MDHEN for CDR1 and SYDVKM for CDR2.

The source material was T cells isolated from PBMCs. The sequence came from a human donor in good health. The V and J genes are TRBV28 and TRBJ2-4; TRBD2 aligns with 11 central bases. The CDR3 is CASSLYLAGGLAKNIQYF. DNA sequence: TGTGCCAGCAGTTTATACCTAGCGGGAGGCTTAGCCAAAAACATTCAGTACTTC.